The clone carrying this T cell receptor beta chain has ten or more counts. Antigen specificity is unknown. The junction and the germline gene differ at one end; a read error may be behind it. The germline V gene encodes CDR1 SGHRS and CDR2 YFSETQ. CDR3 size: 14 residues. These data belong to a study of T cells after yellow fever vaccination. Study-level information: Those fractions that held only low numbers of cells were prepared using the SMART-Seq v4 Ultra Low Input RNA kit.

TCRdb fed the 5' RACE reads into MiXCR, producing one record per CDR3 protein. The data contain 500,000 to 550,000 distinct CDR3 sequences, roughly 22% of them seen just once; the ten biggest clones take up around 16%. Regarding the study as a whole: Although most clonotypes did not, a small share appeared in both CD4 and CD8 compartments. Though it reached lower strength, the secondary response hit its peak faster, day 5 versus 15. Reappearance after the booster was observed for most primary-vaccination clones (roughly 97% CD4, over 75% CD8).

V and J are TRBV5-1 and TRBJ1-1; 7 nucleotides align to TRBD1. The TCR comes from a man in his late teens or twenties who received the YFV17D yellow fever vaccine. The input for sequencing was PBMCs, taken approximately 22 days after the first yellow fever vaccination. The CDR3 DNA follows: TGTGCCAGCAGCCCGAGACAGGGTAACACTGAAGCTTTCTTT. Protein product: CASSPRQGNTEAFF.